Listed below are T cell receptor beta chains from one sample, sequenced in a study of cytomegalovirus exposure and HLA in healthy donors. TCRdb's copy holds only in-frame clones and misses some; the assay was immunoSEQ multiplex PCR. The sample has a few hundred thousand clones, 86% seen once. The sample comprised PBMCs. The origin of the receptors is a woman aged 18-29 years in good health and CMV-seronegative. The CDR3 runs from the conserved cysteine through the conserved F or W. The D gene is left open where the match is weak. Where a row states a size, it is once, few, many or the class of an expanded clone; other rows omit it.

size	D	V	J	DNA	CDR3
.	TRBD1	TRBV7-2	TRBJ1-3	TGTGCCAGCAGCTTAGCACCGGGACAGCAGTGGAACACCATATATTTT	CASSLAPGQQWNTIYF
.	TRBD1	TRBV5-1	TRBJ1-1	TGCGCCAGCAGCTCCTTAGCCCCAGGGCAAGTAGACAGGGTTACTGAAGCTTTCTTT	CASSSLAPGQVDRVTEAFF
.	.	TRBV6-5	TRBJ1-1	TGTGCCAGCAAGTATCAGGGCCCGAACACTGAAGCTTTCTTT	CASKYQGPNTEAFF
.	TRBD2	TRBV2	TRBJ2-3	TGTGCCAGCAGTGGGGAACTAGCGTATACAGATACGCAGTATTTT	CASSGELAYTDTQYF
.	.	TRBV7-9	TRBJ1-1	TGTGCCAGCAGCCCAGGCAGGGTGGTGAACACTGAAGCTTTCTTT	CASSPGRVVNTEAFF
.	.	TRBV28	TRBJ1-5	TGTGCCAGCAGCCAGAGAGGGTTCCGGGGTGGCAATCAGCCCCAGCATTTT	CASSQRGFRGGNQPQHF
.	.	TRBV28	TRBJ1-2	TGTGCCAGCAGTTTTGGGGGGAACTATGGCTACACCTTC	CASSFGGNYGYTF
.	TRBD2	TRBV11-1	TRBJ2-1	TGTGCCAGCAGCTTATACCCGGGAGGGACCGAGCAGTTCTTC	CASSLYPGGTEQFF
once	TRBD1	TRBV4-3	TRBJ1-2	TGCGCCAGCAGCCAAGATCGGTCAGGGGGCTATGGCTACACCTTC	CASSQDRSGGYGYTF
.	TRBD1	TRBV27	TRBJ2-5	TGTGCCAGCAGTTACGCCAGGGACAGGCCTGAGACCCAGTACTTC	CASSYARDRPETQYF
.	TRBD1	TRBV4-3	TRBJ2-5	TGCGCCAGCAGCCCAGGGCAAGGGGGCAAAGAGACCCAGTACTTC	CASSPGQGGKETQYF
once	TRBD2	TRBV29-1	TRBJ2-3	TGCAGCGTTGCGCCCGCGGGACTAGCTCCTGGCACAGATACGCAGTATTTT	CSVAPAGLAPGTDTQYF
.	TRBD1	TRBV5-1	TRBJ2-3	TGCGCCAGCAGCTTGGTGGCAGGGGGTCGTACAGATACGCAGTATTTT	CASSLVAGGRTDTQYF
.	.	TRBV4-1	TRBJ2-1	TGCGCCAGCAGCCCAGCTAGTCGAAATGAGCAGTTCTTC	CASSPASRNEQFF
.	TRBD1	TRBV19	TRBJ1-2	TGTGCCAGTCAGCCGGGACAGGGGGTATATGGCTACACCTTC	CASQPGQGVYGYTF
.	.	TRBV9	TRBJ1-2	TGTGCCAGCAGCCTCCACGGGGGTGGCTACACCTTC	CASSLHGGGYTF
.	TRBD2	TRBV7-2	TRBJ2-1	TGTGCCAGCAGCTTACAGCGGCGGGGGGAGGGGGAGCAGTTCTTC	CASSLQRRGEGEQFF
few	TRBD1	TRBV4-2	TRBJ1-2	TGTGCCAGCAGCCAAGTTGAGGGGGCGGACTATGGCTACACCTTC	CASSQVEGADYGYTF
.	TRBD1	TRBV6-5	TRBJ2-5	TGTGCCAGCAGTTCCGGGACAGGGGTAGCGACCCAGTACTTC	CASSSGTGVATQYF
once	TRBD1	TRBV14	TRBJ1-1	TGTGCCAGCAGCCAAGACGCAGGGGGGATTTTCCCGTCCACTGAAGCTTTCTTT	CASSQDAGGIFPSTEAFF
.	.	TRBV10-1	TRBJ2-7	TGCGCCAGCCCTCCCCCGGAGCAGTACTTC	CASPPPEQYF
.	TRBD1	TRBV9	TRBJ2-7	TGTGCCAGCGGACAGGGGAAGAACGAGCAGTACTTC	CASGQGKNEQYF
.	.	TRBV5-4	TRBJ2-5	TGTGCCAGCAGCCCGTACCAAGAGACCCAGTACTTC	CASSPYQETQYF
.	TRBD1	TRBV2	TRBJ2-7	TGTGCCAGCAGCGGACAGGGGGCCTACGAGCAGTACTTC	CASSGQGAYEQYF
.	.	TRBV4-2	TRBJ2-5	TGTGCCAGCAGCCAAGGGGAAGGAGGGGTGGAGACCCAGTACTTC	CASSQGEGGVETQYF
.	.	TRBV6-5	TRBJ1-2	TGTGCCAGCCGCCCGAGGGAGGATCCGGACTATGGCTACACCTTC	CASRPREDPDYGYTF
.	.	TRBV2	TRBJ2-7	TGTGCCAGCAGACAGACTAGTGGCTACGAGCAGTACTTC	CASRQTSGYEQYF
.	.	TRBV29-1	TRBJ2-1	TGCAGCGAAAGATCGACAGACTACAATGAGCAGTTCTTC	CSERSTDYNEQFF
.	TRBD1	TRBV27	TRBJ1-5	TGTGCCAGCAGTTCCCAGGGGGATCAGCCCCAGCATTTT	CASSSQGDQPQHF
.	TRBD1	TRBV11-3	TRBJ1-1	TGTGCCAGCAGCTTAGGGGAGGGACAGGGAGACACTGAAGCTTTCTTT	CASSLGEGQGDTEAFF
.	.	TRBV9	TRBJ1-5	TGTGCCAGCAGCGTAGGCGCCCGGGTCGATCAGCCCCAGCATTTT	CASSVGARVDQPQHF
few	TRBD2	TRBV5-1	TRBJ2-2	TGCGCCAGCAGCTCAGGACTAGCGGGAGCCGGGGAGCTGTTTTTT	CASSSGLAGAGELFF
.	.	TRBV7-9	TRBJ2-7	TGTGCCAGCAGCTTAAGTTTGGGGGCCGAGCAGTACTTC	CASSLSLGAEQYF
.	TRBD1	TRBV15	TRBJ2-7	TGTGCCACCAGCAGATCGCCGGACAGGGGAATCGAGCAGTACTTC	CATSRSPDRGIEQYF